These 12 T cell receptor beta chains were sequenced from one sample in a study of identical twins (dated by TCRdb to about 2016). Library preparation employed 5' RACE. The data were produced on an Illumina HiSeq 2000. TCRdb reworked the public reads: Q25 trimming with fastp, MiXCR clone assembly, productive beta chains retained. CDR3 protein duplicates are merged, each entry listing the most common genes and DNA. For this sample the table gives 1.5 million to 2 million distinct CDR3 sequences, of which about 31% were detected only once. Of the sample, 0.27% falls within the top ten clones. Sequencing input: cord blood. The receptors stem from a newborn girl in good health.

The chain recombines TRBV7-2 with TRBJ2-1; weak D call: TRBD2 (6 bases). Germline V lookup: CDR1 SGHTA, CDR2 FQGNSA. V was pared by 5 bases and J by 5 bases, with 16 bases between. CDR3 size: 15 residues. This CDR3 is CASSLSPSAHNEQFF. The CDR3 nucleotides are TGTGCCAGCAGCCTGAGTCCTAGCGCGCACAATGAGCAGTTCTTC.

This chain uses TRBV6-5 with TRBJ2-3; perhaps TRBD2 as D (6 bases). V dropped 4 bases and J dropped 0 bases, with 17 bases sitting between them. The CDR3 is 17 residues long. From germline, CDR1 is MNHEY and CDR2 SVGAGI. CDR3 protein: CASSFRGKASSTDTQYF. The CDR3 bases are TGTGCCAGCAGTTTCCGCGGGAAAGCTTCTAGCACAGATACGCAGTATTTT.

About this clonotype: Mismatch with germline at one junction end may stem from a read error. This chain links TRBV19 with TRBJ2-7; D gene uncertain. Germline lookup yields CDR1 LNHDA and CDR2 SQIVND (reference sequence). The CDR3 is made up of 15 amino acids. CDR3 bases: TGTGCCAGCAGTATCCGGACCGGGCGGTACAATGAGCAGTACTTC. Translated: CASSIRTGRYNEQYF.

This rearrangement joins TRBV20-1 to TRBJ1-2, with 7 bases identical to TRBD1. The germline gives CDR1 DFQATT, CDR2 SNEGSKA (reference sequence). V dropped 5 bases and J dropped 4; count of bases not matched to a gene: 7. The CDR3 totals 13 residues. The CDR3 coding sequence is TGCAGTGCTTCTAGGGGGCGCCCCTATGGCTACACCTTC. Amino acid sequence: CSASRGRPYGYTF.

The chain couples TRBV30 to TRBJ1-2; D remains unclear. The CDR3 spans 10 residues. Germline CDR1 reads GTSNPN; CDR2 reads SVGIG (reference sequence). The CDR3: CRAANYGYTF. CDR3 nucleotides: TGTAGGGCCGCTAACTATGGCTACACCTTC.

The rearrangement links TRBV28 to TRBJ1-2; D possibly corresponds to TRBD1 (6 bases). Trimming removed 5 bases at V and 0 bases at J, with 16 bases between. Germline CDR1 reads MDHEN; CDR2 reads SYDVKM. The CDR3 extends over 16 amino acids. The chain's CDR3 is CASSKGQGTANYGYTF. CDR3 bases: TGTGCCAGCAGTAAAGGGCAGGGGACGGCTAACTATGGCTACACCTTC.

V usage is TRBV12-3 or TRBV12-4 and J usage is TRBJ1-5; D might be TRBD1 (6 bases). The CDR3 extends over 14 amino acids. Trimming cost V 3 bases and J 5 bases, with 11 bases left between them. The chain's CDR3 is CASSLGAQHQPQHF. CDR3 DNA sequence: TGTGCCAGCAGTTTGGGGGCCCAACATCAGCCCCAGCATTTT.

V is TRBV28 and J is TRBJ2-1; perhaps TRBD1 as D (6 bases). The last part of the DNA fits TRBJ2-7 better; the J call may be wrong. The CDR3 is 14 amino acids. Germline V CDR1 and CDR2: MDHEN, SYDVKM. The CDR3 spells CASRSTGKYNEQYF. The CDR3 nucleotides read TGTGCCAGCAGATCGACAGGAAAGTACAATGAGCAGTACTTC.

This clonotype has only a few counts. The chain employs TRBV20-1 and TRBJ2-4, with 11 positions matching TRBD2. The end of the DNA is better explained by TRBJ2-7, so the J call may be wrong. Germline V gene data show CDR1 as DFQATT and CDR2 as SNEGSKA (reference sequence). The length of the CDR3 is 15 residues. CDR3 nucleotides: TGCAGTGCTAGGTTAACCGGGACTAGCGGATACGAGCAGTACTTC. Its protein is CSARLTGTSGYEQYF.

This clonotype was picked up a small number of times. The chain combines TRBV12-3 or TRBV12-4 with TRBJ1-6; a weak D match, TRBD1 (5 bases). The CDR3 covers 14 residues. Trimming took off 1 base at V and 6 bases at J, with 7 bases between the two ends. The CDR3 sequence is CASSLVGLNSPLHF. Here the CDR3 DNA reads TGTGCCAGCAGTTTAGTGGGACTTAATTCACCCCTCCACTTT.

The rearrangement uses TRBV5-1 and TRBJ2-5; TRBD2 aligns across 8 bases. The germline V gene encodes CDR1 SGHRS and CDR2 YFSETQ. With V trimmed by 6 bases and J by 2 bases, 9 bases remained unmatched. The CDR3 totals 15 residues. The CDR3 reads CASTEYKRGQETQYF. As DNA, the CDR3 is TGCGCCAGCACCGAGTATAAGCGGGGGCAAGAGACCCAGTACTTC.

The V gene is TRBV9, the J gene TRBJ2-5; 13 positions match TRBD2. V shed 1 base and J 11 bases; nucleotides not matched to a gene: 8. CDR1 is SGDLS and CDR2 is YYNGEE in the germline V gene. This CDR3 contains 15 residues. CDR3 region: CASSVTSGGANEQYF. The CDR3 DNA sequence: TGTGCCAGCAGCGTAACTAGCGGGGGGGCGAATGAGCAGTACTTC.